Listed here are 10 T cell receptor beta chains from one sample, sequenced in a study of blood T cell repertoires in COVID-19. Produced via immunoSEQ multiplex PCR; TCRdb's table is partial and in-frame only. Of 120,000 or so clones listed, approximately 85% are singletons. The sample taken for sequencing was peripheral blood. These receptors were collected from a man under 40 with COVID-19, enrolled during active disease.

The CDR3 spells CASSQERGYYGYTF. In DNA form, the CDR3 reads TGTGCCAGCAGCCAAGAAAGAGGATACTATGGCTACACCTTC. This chain connects TRBV14 to TRBJ1-2; no reliable D call. V was trimmed by 0 bases and J by 3 bases, leaving 8 bases between them. The CDR3 is 14 residues long. Looked up from germline, CDR1 is SGHDN and CDR2 is FVKESK. The variable domain in full, with the rest retrieved from reference TRBV14 and TRBJ1-2, is EAGVTQFPSHSVIEKGQTVTLRCDPISGHDNLYWYRRVMGKEIKFLLHFVKESKQDESGMPNNRFLAERTGGTYSTLKVQPAELEDSGVYFCASSQERGYYGYTFGSGTRLTVV.

This clone was recorded a few times. V gene TRBV27 combines with J gene TRBJ1-4, with 7 bases lining up with TRBD1. The junction had 4 bases not matched to a gene; V was cut back by 5 bases and J by 4 bases. CDR3 length: 14 amino acids. The germline CDR1 and CDR2 sequences are MNHEY and SMNVEV (reference sequence). The CDR3 reads CASSIQGFNEKLFF. The CDR3 region has the DNA TGTGCCAGCAGTATACAGGGGTTTAATGAAAAACTGTTTTTT.

The rearrangement joins TRBV2 to TRBJ1-2, with D perhaps TRBD1 (6 bases). Germline V gene sequence: CDR1 SNHLY, CDR2 FYNNEI. Trimming removed 6 bases at V and 4 bases at J, with 12 bases between. The CDR3 loop spans 13 amino acids. CDR3 loop: CASRVGQIYGYTF. Here the CDR3 DNA reads TGTGCCAGCAGGGTCGGACAGATCTATGGCTACACCTTC.

This clone was counted between two and nine times. This chain joins TRBV5-4 and TRBJ2-3, with D tentatively TRBD1 (5 bases). Germline V CDR1 and CDR2: SGHNT, YYREEE (reference sequence). This CDR3 is built from 12 residues. V was cut by 4 bases and J by 9 bases, with 12 bases left in between. DNA for the CDR3: TGTGCCAGCAGCCCTAGGGGTGGGACGCAGTATTTT. Translated, it gives CASSPRGGTQYF.

CDR3 residues: CASYGDRSGNTEAFF. CDR3 bases: TGTGCCAGCTATGGAGACAGGTCCGGGAACACTGAAGCTTTCTTT. The rearrangement uses TRBV28 and TRBJ1-1; D is possibly TRBD1 (6 bases). There are 15 residues in the CDR3. The germline gives CDR1 MDHEN, CDR2 SYDVKM. V lost 8 bases, J lost 1 base, and 17 bases lay in between.

V and J are TRBV21-1 and TRBJ1-5; TRBD1, the D gene given by the table, was not confirmed from the DNA. TRBV21-1 counts as a pseudogene. The CDR3 loop spans 16 amino acids. For the CDR3, the DNA is TGTGCCAGCAGTACAGGGGGGGCAGGGTTGGATCAGCCCCAGCATTTT. Its translation is CASSTGGAGLDQPQHF.

The chain uses TRBV18 and TRBJ2-7; possible D gene TRBD1, 5 bases. The CDR3 is 13 amino acids. Trimming cost V 0 bases and J 5 bases, with 8 bases left between them. The germline V gene has CDR1 KGHSH and CDR2 LQKENI. CDR3 sequence reads: CASSPPGQDEQYF. The CDR3 bases are TGTGCCAGCTCACCACCAGGACAAGACGAGCAGTACTTC.

This clone was counted a few times. This chain joins TRBV4-1 and TRBJ2-2; 8 bases fit TRBD2. The CDR3 is 16 residues long. Trimming at V came to 7 bases and at J to 7 bases, leaving 14 bases not matched to a gene. The germline CDR1 and CDR2 sequences are MGHRA and YSYEKL. The CDR3 loop is CASTPGLVLVGGELFF. The CDR3 coding sequence is TGCGCCAGCACCCCGGGACTAGTTTTGGTGGGCGGGGAGCTGTTTTTT.

This chain links TRBV19 with TRBJ2-1; 10 nucleotides align to TRBD2. V was clipped by 5 bases and J by 1 base; unmatched bases: 8. Germline CDR1 and CDR2: LNHDA and SQIVND (reference sequence). This CDR3 spans 17 amino acids. Here the CDR3 reads CASSVASGSGSYNEQFF. In DNA, the CDR3 is TGTGCCAGTAGTGTCGCTAGCGGGAGCGGGTCCTACAATGAGCAGTTCTTC.

The V and J genes are TRBV11-3 and TRBJ2-7, with 12 bases aligning to TRBD2. The length of the CDR3 is 15 residues. Germline V CDR1 and CDR2: SGHNT, YENEEA. Trimming at V came to 5 bases and at J to 1 base, leaving 3 bases not matched to a gene. The CDR3: CASSTGLAGSYEQYF. The CDR3 region has the DNA TGTGCCAGCAGCACCGGACTAGCGGGATCCTACGAGCAGTACTTC.